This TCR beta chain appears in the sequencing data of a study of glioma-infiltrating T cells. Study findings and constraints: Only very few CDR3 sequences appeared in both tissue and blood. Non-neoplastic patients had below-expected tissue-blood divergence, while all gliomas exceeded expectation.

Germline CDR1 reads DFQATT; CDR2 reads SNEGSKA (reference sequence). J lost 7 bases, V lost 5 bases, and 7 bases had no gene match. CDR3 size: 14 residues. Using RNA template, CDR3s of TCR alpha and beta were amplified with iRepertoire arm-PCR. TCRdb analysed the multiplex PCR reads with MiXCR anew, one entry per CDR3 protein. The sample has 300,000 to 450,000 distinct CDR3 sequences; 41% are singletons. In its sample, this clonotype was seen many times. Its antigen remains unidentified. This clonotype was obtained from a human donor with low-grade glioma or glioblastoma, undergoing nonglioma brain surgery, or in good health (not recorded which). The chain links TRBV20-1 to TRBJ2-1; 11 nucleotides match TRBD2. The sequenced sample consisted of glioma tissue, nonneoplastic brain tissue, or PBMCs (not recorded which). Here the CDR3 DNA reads TGCAGTGCTCCCACTAGCGGGAGTCTTAATGAGCAGTTCTTC. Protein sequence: CSAPTSGSLNEQFF.